The rows below give T cell receptor beta chains drawn from one sample of a study of control samples from healthy donors and cancer patients. The protocol was immunoSEQ multiplex PCR, while the TCRdb copy is restricted to in-frame clones and leaves out a portion. The sample carries about 120,000 clones, about 89% recorded once. Sequencing was carried out using blood. The receptors derive from a man between 60 and 75 years old in good health. CDR3s include the opening cysteine and the closing phenylalanine or tryptophan. Fields, in order: clone size, J gene, D gene, V gene, CDR3 protein, CDR3 DNA. The D gene is left open where the match is weak. Size is stated for part of the rows, as once, few or many counts, or as a class when the clone is expanded.

>NA|TRBJ2-3|TRBD2|TRBV4-1
CASSQDLSSGGSDTQYF
TGCGCCAGCAGCCAAGATCTATCTAGCGGGGGCTCAGATACGCAGTATTTT
>NA|TRBJ1-2|TRBD1|TRBV18
CASSPRTGGDGYTF
TGTGCCAGCTCACCGCGGACAGGGGGGGATGGCTACACCTTC
>NA|TRBJ2-3|TRBD2|TRBV9
CASSWGTSGTDTQYF
TGTGCCAGCAGCTGGGGGACTAGCGGTACAGATACGCAGTATTTT
>NA|TRBJ1-3|NA|TRBV2
CASSPSSGSGNTIYF
TGTGCCAGCAGCCCCAGCTCAGGCTCTGGAAACACCATATATTTT
>NA|TRBJ2-3|NA|TRBV7-3
CASSLTTTDTQYF
TGTGCCAGCAGCTTAACGACCACAGATACGCAGTATTTT
>NA|TRBJ1-3|NA|TRBV19
CASSSQGSWRDTIYF
TGTGCCAGTAGTAGCCAGGGATCCTGGAGGGACACCATATATTTT
>NA|TRBJ2-7|NA|TRBV27
CASSRTSSYEQYF
TGTGCCAGCAGTCGTACAAGCTCCTACGAGCAGTACTTC
>NA|TRBJ1-1|TRBD1|TRBV7-9
CASSFRQGWNTEAFF
TGTGCCAGCAGCTTCCGACAGGGATGGAACACTGAAGCTTTCTTT
>NA|TRBJ1-2|NA|TRBV6-5
CASSYEGGAVFGYTF
TGTGCCAGCAGTTACGAAGGAGGGGCCGTGTTTGGCTACACCTTC
>NA|TRBJ1-3|NA|TRBV18
CASSPGHSLSGNTIYF
TGTGCCAGCTCACCTGGTCACTCGCTCTCTGGAAACACCATATATTTT
>NA|TRBJ1-3|NA|TRBV4-1
CASSPEMSGGLVGNTIYF
TGCGCCAGCAGCCCGGAGATGTCTGGGGGACTCGTTGGAAACACCATATATTTT
>NA|TRBJ1-5|NA|TRBV28
CASQSGRGEKPQHF
TGTGCCAGCCAATCCGGCAGGGGAGAAAAGCCCCAGCATTTT
>once|TRBJ1-2|TRBD1|TRBV7-2
CASSPQGQGALGYTF
TGTGCCAGCAGCCCCCAGGGACAGGGGGCGCTTGGCTACACCTTC
>NA|TRBJ1-4|TRBD1|TRBV28
CASSSGQAYEKLFF
TGTGCCAGCAGTTCGGGACAGGCTTATGAAAAACTGTTTTTT
>NA|TRBJ1-2|NA|TRBV21-1
CAGIRGTDYGYTF
TGTGCCGGGATTCGGGGGACAGACTATGGCTACACCTTC
>NA|TRBJ1-4|TRBD1|TRBV5-1
CASRGQGGEKLFF
TGCGCCAGCAGAGGCCAGGGGGGCGAAAAACTGTTTTTT
>NA|TRBJ1-4|NA|TRBV19
CASKQRPATNEKLFF
TGTGCCAGCAAACAAAGACCAGCAACTAATGAAAAACTGTTTTTT
>NA|TRBJ1-1|NA|TRBV5-1
CASSLGQENTEAFF
TGCGCCAGCAGCTTGGGTCAGGAGAACACTGAAGCTTTCTTT
>NA|TRBJ2-7|NA|TRBV2
CASKRDEQYF
TGTGCCAGCAAAAGGGACGAGCAGTACTTC
>NA|TRBJ1-2|NA|TRBV7-3
CASSPDSFYGYTF
TGTGCCAGCAGCCCAGACAGCTTTTATGGCTACACCTTC
>NA|TRBJ1-2|NA|TRBV11-2
CASSLVTAGALPYGYTF
TGTGCCAGCAGCTTAGTAACGGCAGGGGCCCTACCCTATGGCTACACCTTC
>NA|TRBJ2-3|NA|TRBV3-1/TRBV3-2
CASSPTVGDTDTQYF
TGTGCCAGCAGCCCGACAGTGGGAGACACAGATACGCAGTATTTT
>NA|TRBJ2-7|TRBD1|TRBV28
CASSGDRGSYEQYF
TGTGCCAGCAGTGGGGACAGGGGCTCTTACGAGCAGTACTTC
>NA|TRBJ1-6|NA|TRBV30
CAWSGGMDSPLHF
TGTGCCTGGAGTGGAGGGATGGATTCACCCCTCCACTTT
>NA|TRBJ2-1|TRBD2|TRBV9
CASSVGLAVRSDEQFF
TGTGCCAGCAGCGTCGGACTAGCGGTCCGGTCCGATGAGCAGTTCTTC
>NA|TRBJ2-1|TRBD2|TRBV7-6
CASSLAATSGGYNEQFF
TGTGCCAGCAGCTTAGCGGCTACTAGCGGGGGATACAATGAGCAGTTCTTC
>once|TRBJ2-2|TRBD1|TRBV27
CASTLGQGIGGELFF
TGTGCCAGCACCCTTGGACAGGGAATTGGCGGGGAGCTGTTTTTT
>NA|TRBJ1-1|NA|TRBV27
CASRTGNTEAFF
TGTGCCAGCAGGACAGGGAACACTGAAGCTTTCTTT
>NA|TRBJ2-1|TRBD2|TRBV14
CASSQVGGALYNEQFF
TGTGCCAGCAGCCAAGTCGGGGGGGCCCTCTACAATGAGCAGTTCTTC
>NA|TRBJ1-1|NA|TRBV28
CASSFSGAGNTEAFF
TGTGCCAGCAGTTTCTCCGGGGCTGGGAACACTGAAGCTTTCTTT
>NA|TRBJ2-5|NA|TRBV4-1
CASSQQSGARETQYF
TGCGCCAGCAGCCAGCAGAGTGGAGCTCGAGAGACCCAGTACTTC
>NA|TRBJ2-3|TRBD1|TRBV19
CASSIQGQGADTQYF
TGTGCCAGTAGTATTCAGGGACAGGGCGCAGATACGCAGTATTTT
>NA|TRBJ1-5|TRBD1|TRBV19
CASQFGRDRNQPQHF
TGTGCCAGTCAATTCGGCCGGGACAGAAATCAGCCCCAGCATTTT
>NA|TRBJ2-7|NA|TRBV28
CASSLMYEQHF
TGTGCCAGCAGCCTGATGTACGAGCAGCACTTC
>NA|TRBJ2-5|NA|TRBV7-6
CASSLSLVETQYF
TGTGCCAGCAGCCTCAGCTTGGTCGAGACCCAGTACTTC
>NA|TRBJ2-7|TRBD1|TRBV6-5
CASSRDRVDEQYF
TGTGCCAGCAGCCGCGACAGGGTGGACGAGCAGTACTTC
>NA|TRBJ1-2|NA|TRBV19
CASGQLYGYTF
TGTGCCAGTGGCCAGTTGTATGGCTACACCTTC
>NA|TRBJ2-3|NA|TRBV2
CASTTGRATLADTQYF
TGTGCCAGCACCACCGGGCGAGCCACTCTTGCAGATACGCAGTATTTT
>NA|TRBJ1-1|NA|TRBV28
CASSPGWNTEAFF
TGTGCCAGCAGTCCCGGTTGGAACACTGAAGCTTTCTTT
>once|TRBJ1-3|NA|TRBV18
CASSPRTGDVSGNTIYF
TGTGCCAGCTCACCGAGAACGGGGGATGTCTCTGGAAACACCATATATTTT
>few|TRBJ1-2|TRBD1|TRBV5-1
CASSGGQAYYGYTF
TGCGCCAGCAGCGGCGGACAGGCCTACTATGGCTACACCTTC
>NA|TRBJ2-7|NA|TRBV5-4
CASTDRLSSYEQYF
TGTGCCAGCACGGACCGACTAAGCTCCTACGAGCAGTACTTC
>NA|TRBJ1-5|NA|TRBV5-8
CASSRPGTSRGDQPQHF
TGTGCCAGCAGCCGTCCCGGGACCTCCCGGGGGGATCAGCCCCAGCATTTT
>NA|TRBJ2-1|TRBD2|TRBV4-1
CASSLSSMPLAGLGNEQFF
TGCGCCAGCAGCCTATCCAGCATGCCACTAGCGGGGTTGGGGAATGAGCAGTTCTTC
>NA|TRBJ1-2|TRBD1|TRBV28
CASSLQGATGGYTF
TGTGCCAGCAGTCTCCAGGGGGCGACGGGTGGCTACACCTTC
>once|TRBJ1-6|NA|TRBV6-5
CASSYELRAGSPLHF
TGTGCCAGCAGTTACGAATTGAGGGCAGGTTCACCCCTCCACTTT